Shown below are 19 T cell receptor beta chains from a single sample sequenced in a study of T-cell reconstitution after alpha-beta-depleted transplantation in children. The TCRbeta library was prepared with unique molecular identifiers. MiXCR was run by TCRdb on the PCR reads, yielding one entry per CDR3 protein. The data show around 200,000 distinct CDR3 sequences, roughly 8.1% seen once. The material was PBMCs, mostly from graft donor cells, obtained 360 days after TCRalphabeta/CD19-depleted stem cell transplant. The receptors come from a male patient aged 2 to 9 who had a stem cell transplant for acute myeloid leukemia, so the T cells may come from the graft donor.

This chain links TRBV14 with TRBJ2-5; D is perhaps TRBD1 or TRBD2 (6 bases each). The CDR3 contains 15 residues. Germline V gene data show CDR1 as SGHDN and CDR2 as FVKESK. The V gene lost 0 bases and the J gene lost 5 bases, with 13 bases spanning the gap. The CDR3: CASSQEVGGGETQYF. The CDR3 DNA sequence: TGTGCCAGCAGCCAAGAAGTCGGGGGCGGTGAGACCCAGTACTTC. Using reference TRBV14 and TRBJ2-5 for the parts outside the CDR3, the full variable domain is EAGVTQFPSHSVIEKGQTVTLRCDPISGHDNLYWYRRVMGKEIKFLLHFVKESKQDESGMPNNRFLAERTGGTYSTLKVQPAELEDSGVYFCASSQEVGGGETQYFGPGTRLLVL.

This clonotype came up a few times. This chain links TRBV4-3 with TRBJ2-7; TRBD2 aligns across 9 bases. Germline assignment: CDR1 LGHNA and CDR2 YSLEER. After removal of 3 bases from V and 3 bases from J, the junction contained 3 bases not matched to a gene. The CDR3 totals 14 residues. In DNA, the CDR3 is TGCGCCAGCAGCCAGGGACTAGCCCACTACGAGCAGTACTTC. It translates to CASSQGLAHYEQYF.

The CDR3 DNA reads TGCAGTGCTAGAGATCAGGGGCGGGGGGGCCATAGAGAGACCCAGTACTTC. Translation: CSARDQGRGGHRETQYF. The genes are TRBV20-1 and TRBJ2-5; the match to TRBD2 covers 9 bases. Germline V gene data show CDR1 as DFQATT and CDR2 as SNEGSKA (reference sequence). The CDR3 loop spans 17 amino acids. V was pared by 0 bases and J by 4 bases, with 12 bases of the junction left unmatched.

This clonotype occurred a few times. The genes are TRBV10-3 and TRBJ1-1; maybe TRBD1 (5 bases). The V end was cut by 7 bases, the J end by 1 base, with 10 bases between. This CDR3 has 13 residues. Germline CDR1 ENHRY, CDR2 SYGVKD. CDR3 sequence (DNA): TGTGCCATCACTGCCGGGGGGAACACTGAAGCTTTCTTT. This encodes CAITAGGNTEAFF.

The V and J genes are TRBV6-2 or TRBV6-3 and TRBJ2-7; D gene ambiguous. V shed 4 bases and J shed 3 bases, with 10 bases lying between them. This CDR3 contains 13 residues. Germline V CDR1 and CDR2: MNHEY, SVGEGT. CDR3 DNA: TGTGCCAGCAGTTTTGGAAGAGTCTACGAGCAGTACTTC. Translation: CASSFGRVYEQYF.

The chain recombines TRBV7-8 with TRBJ1-1; D is undetermined. CDR1 and CDR2 from the germline V gene are SGHVS and FQNEAQ. Trimming pared 5 bases from V and 4 bases from J, leaving 14 bases between. The CDR3 has 14 residues. The DNA of the CDR3 is TGTGCCAGCAGCCTAAGCACTTACCGCACTGAAGCTTTCTTT. Translation: CASSLSTYRTEAFF.

The chain recombines TRBV11-1 with TRBJ2-4; weak D call: TRBD2 (6 bases). Trimming cost V 5 bases and J 0 bases, with 11 bases left between them. The CDR3 sequence is 15 residues long. Germline V gives CDR1 SGHAT, CDR2 FQDESV (reference sequence). This chain's CDR3 is CASSLQGLAKNIQYF. The CDR3 coding sequence is TGTGCCAGCAGCCTCCAGGGACTAGCCAAAAACATTCAGTACTTC.

Ten or more counts support this clonotype. The chain uses TRBV15 and TRBJ2-7; no definite D call. V gave up 2 bases and J gave up 3 bases, with 5 bases separating them. Looked up from germline, CDR1 is LNHNV and CDR2 is YYDKDF (reference sequence). This CDR3 has 12 residues. As DNA, the CDR3 is TGTGCCACCAGCAGATCCCACTACGAGCAGTACTTC. This gives the protein CATSRSHYEQYF. Supplemented by reference TRBV15 and TRBJ2-7, the full variable domain reads DAMVIQNPRYQVTQFGKPVTLSCSQTLNHNVMYWYQQKSSQAPKLLFHYYDKDFNNEADTPDNFQSRRPNTSFCFLDIRSPGLGDTAMYLCATSRSHYEQYFGPGTRLTVT.

The V call is TRBV10-3, the J call TRBJ2-7; 8 bases match TRBD1. Germline values: CDR1 ENHRY, CDR2 SYGVKD. V dropped 4 bases and J dropped 3; count of bases not matched to a gene: 2. The CDR3 sequence is 13 residues long. For the CDR3, the DNA is TGTGCCATCAGTGCAGGGGGCAGCTACGAGCAGTACGTC. Translation gives CAISAGGSYEQYV.

The chain is built from TRBV18 and TRBJ2-1; D may be TRBD1 or TRBD2 (7 bases each). Trimming took 3 bases from V and 4 from J, leaving 19 bases between them. The CDR3 runs 17 residues. Per germline, CDR1 KGHSH and CDR2 LQKENI. The CDR3 is CASSPRQGGEYYNEQFF. Written as DNA, the CDR3 is TGTGCCAGCTCACCGAGACAGGGAGGGGAATATTACAATGAGCAGTTCTTC.

This clonotype was seen ten or more times. The V call is TRBV7-9, the J call TRBJ1-6; D is unresolved. The germline gives CDR1 SEHNR, CDR2 FQNEAQ (reference sequence). CDR3 length: 13 residues. The germline V and J ends were trimmed by 1 base and 8 bases, with 6 bases remaining between them. CDR3 DNA: TGTGCCAGCAGCTTAGTGTCGGATTCACCCCTCCACTTT. Translated: CASSLVSDSPLHF. Using reference TRBV7-9 and TRBJ1-6 for the parts outside the CDR3, the full variable domain is DTGVSQNPRHKITKRGQNVTFRCDPISEHNRLYWYRQTLGQGPEFLTYFQNEAQLEKSRLLSDRFSAERPKGSFSTLEIQRTEQGDSAMYLCASSLVSDSPLHFGNGTRLTVT.

This clonotype was detected many times. This chain connects TRBV5-1 to TRBJ1-1; no reliable D call. V dropped 1 base and J dropped 0 bases, with 7 bases sitting between them. In germline, CDR1 is SGHRS, CDR2 YFSETQ. This CDR3 comprises 14 residues. The CDR3 is CASSLRQVNTEAFF. Written as DNA, the CDR3 is TGCGCCAGCAGCTTGCGGCAGGTGAACACTGAAGCTTTCTTT.

This chain links TRBV7-2 with TRBJ2-3; no clear D. The CDR3 runs to 15 residues. Germline CDR1 SGHTA, CDR2 FQGNSA. Deletions cut 5 bases from V and 2 bases from J, with 14 bases between. CDR3 sequence: CASSPLTTTTDTQYF. The CDR3, as DNA: TGTGCCAGCAGCCCTTTAACGACGACCACAGATACGCAGTATTTT.

The chain employs TRBV27 and TRBJ2-5; TRBD1 is a possible D gene (6 bases). V lost 2 bases to trimming and J lost 5 bases, with 21 bases between them. The length of the CDR3 is 17 residues. The germline gives CDR1 MNHEY, CDR2 SMNVEV (reference sequence). For the CDR3, the DNA is TGTGCCAGCAGTTTAAGTCCGGCCAGGGGATTAGGGGAGACCCAGTACTTC. It codes for CASSLSPARGLGETQYF.

This clonotype occurred once. The chain has TRBV6-1 and TRBJ2-7; 7 bases are a match to TRBD2. This CDR3 is built from 15 residues. Germline V gene sequence: CDR1 MNHNS, CDR2 SASEGT. The junction had 14 bases not matched to a gene; V was cut back by 8 bases and J by 4 bases. DNA of the CDR3: TGTGCCAGCGCTCCTCTGGCGGGGGTGGCTTACGAGCAGTACTTC. It yields the protein CASAPLAGVAYEQYF.

The J gene is TRBJ1-1, the V gene TRBV27; D is possibly TRBD1 (5 bases). This CDR3 spans 14 amino acids. Between the trimmed V and J ends, which lost 10 bases and 0 bases, there was a span of 15 bases. Germline V gives CDR1 MNHEY, CDR2 SMNVEV (reference sequence). The CDR3 region is CANQPRVMNTEAFF. The CDR3 nucleotides read TGTGCCAACCAACCCAGGGTCATGAACACTGAAGCTTTCTTT.

This clonotype was recorded a few times. The V and J genes are TRBV5-1 and TRBJ1-6; no clear D gene. Per the germline V gene, CDR1 is SGHRS and CDR2 is YFSETQ. V shed 0 bases and J shed 3 bases, with 1 base lying between them. This CDR3 spans 13 amino acids. Here the CDR3 DNA reads TGCGCCAGCAGCTTGGACTATAATTCACCCCTCCACTTT. Translating it yields CASSLDYNSPLHF.

In its sample, this clonotype was seen a few times. V usage is TRBV12-3 or TRBV12-4 and J usage is TRBJ1-2; no clear D. V was clipped by 3 bases and J by 5 bases, with 10 bases between them. CDR3 length: 13 amino acids. CDR3 amino acids: CASSFPGFYGYTF. The DNA for the CDR3 is TGTGCCAGCAGTTTTCCCGGGTTTTATGGCTACACCTTC.

This chain links TRBV5-1 with TRBJ1-2; D gene unclear. Per the germline V gene, CDR1 is SGHRS and CDR2 is YFSETQ. The CDR3 has 15 amino acids. Trimming took off 0 bases at V and 1 base at J, with 10 bases between the two ends. The CDR3 loop reads CASSLDPTINYGYTF. In DNA, the CDR3 is TGCGCCAGCAGCTTGGATCCGACAATTAACTATGGCTACACCTTC.